A single sample is the source of the 3 T cell receptor beta chains below, sequenced in a study of blood T cell repertoires in COVID-19. Some clones are missing from TCRdb's copy, which holds only in-frame ones; the method was immunoSEQ multiplex PCR. The table lists about 240,000 clones, approximately 85% of them singletons. Material: peripheral blood. These receptors originate from a woman aged 55-70 years with active or convalescent COVID-19.

The V and J genes are TRBV12-3 or TRBV12-4 and TRBJ1-2, with a weak D call TRBD1 (5 bases). V gave up 4 bases and J gave up 4 bases, with 10 bases separating them. The CDR3 has 13 amino acids. The CDR3 sequence: CASSWGGTYGYTF. The CDR3, as DNA: TGTGCCAGCAGTTGGGGCGGAACCTATGGCTACACCTTC.

The chain joins TRBV19 to TRBJ2-7, with TRBD1 as a possible D gene (5 bases). V lost 3 bases and J 2 bases, leaving 14 bases between the germline ends. Germline CDR1 reads LNHDA; CDR2 reads SQIVND (reference sequence). The CDR3 runs 15 residues. The DNA of the CDR3 is TGTGCCAGTAGTATCTATTCGACAGCCACCTACGAGCAGTACTTC. This translates into CASSIYSTATYEQYF.

The chain uses TRBV19 and TRBJ1-5; 7 positions agree with TRBD1. CDR1 and CDR2 (germline): LNHDA, SQIVND (reference sequence). The CDR3 loop spans 18 amino acids. The V and J ends lost 4 bases and 4 bases, in that order; junction bases with no gene match: 16. The CDR3 nucleotides are TGTGCCAGTAGTACCCTCCGGGACAGCGGTTCGTCTAATCAGCCCCAGCATTTT. Protein sequence: CASSTLRDSGSSNQPQHF.